What follows are 4 T cell receptor beta chains derived from one specimen sequenced in a study of cytomegalovirus exposure and HLA in healthy donors. The study ran its PCR with 60 Vbeta and 13 Jbeta primers. The table came from immunoSEQ multiplex PCR; TCRdb's copy has only in-frame clones and leaves some out. Among over 200,000 clones listed, 60% to 80% were seen once. Sequencing was done on a sample of PBMCs. The origin of the receptors is a male donor in good health and CMV-seronegative.

The gene calls are TRBV7-3 and TRBJ2-1; 10 bases line up with TRBD2. The V segment lost 3 bases and the J segment 7 bases; nucleotides outside the gene matches: 3. The CDR3 covers 14 residues. CDR1 is SGHTA, CDR2 FQGTGA, per germline. The CDR3 reads CASSLLAGVNEQFF. The CDR3 nucleotides are TGTGCCAGCAGCTTGCTAGCGGGAGTGAATGAGCAGTTCTTC.

This chain joins TRBV11-2 and TRBJ2-7; 9 positions agree with TRBD2. CDR1 SGHAT and CDR2 FQNNGV come from the germline V gene. The CDR3 sequence is 16 residues long. Trimming at V came to 3 bases and at J to 6 bases, leaving 12 bases not matched to a gene. CDR3 DNA: TGTGCCAGCAGCTTTTTAGCGGGAGTCCCGGGGGGCGAGCAGTACTTC. Protein sequence: CASSFLAGVPGGEQYF.

The rearrangement uses TRBV29-1 and TRBJ1-5, with 7 bases that match TRBD1. J gave up 13 bases and V 6 bases, and 15 bases lay outside the gene matches. The germline V gene has CDR1 SQVTM and CDR2 ANQGSEA. This CDR3 is 13 amino acids long. The CDR3 is CSVWTGEVPSQHF. The DNA for the CDR3 is TGCAGCGTCTGGACAGGTGAGGTCCCTTCGCAGCATTTT.

The chain recombines TRBV5-4 with TRBJ2-7, with 11 bases matching TRBD1. Germline trimming cut 4 bases from V and 1 base from J; bases unmatched to any gene: 4. This CDR3 is built from 15 residues. Germline-derived CDR1 and CDR2 are SGHNT and YYREEE (reference sequence). CDR3 amino acids: CASSHGDRGSYEQYF. As DNA, the CDR3 is TGTGCCAGCAGCCACGGGGACAGGGGGTCCTACGAGCAGTACTTC.